The 22 T cell receptor beta chains below all came from one sample that was sequenced in a study of post-analysis software for immune sequencing data. Whole-study results and caveats: With TRBV5-6, TRBV5-1 and TRBV20-1 included, five TRBV segments were more frequent in patients than in controls.

The TCR beta cDNA libraries contained unique molecular identifiers. TCRdb re-called the PCR reads through MiXCR, storing one row per CDR3 protein. The sample lists approximately 260,000 distinct CDR3 sequences, 36% occurring once. These TCRs are of unknown antigen specificity. Sequencing was done on a sample of blood. The source is a girl aged 10 to 17 with multiple sclerosis.

As to this clonotype: A much larger clone lies one base from this, so it may be a read error. The chain uses TRBV29-1 and TRBJ2-3; D might be TRBD2 (6 bases). Germline V gene lookup returns CDR1 SQVTM and CDR2 ANQGSEA. CDR3 length: 15 residues. V was pared by 1 base and J by 5 bases, with 16 bases between. CDR3 in amino acids: CSVEGGAEGRDTQYF. CDR3 DNA sequence: TGCAGCGTTGAAGGCGGGGCAGAGGGGAGAGATACGCAGTATTTT.

This clonotype appeared once. The chain links TRBV6-2 or TRBV6-3 to TRBJ2-7; 8 positions agree with TRBD1. From germline, CDR1 is MNHEY and CDR2 SVGEGT. Germline trimming cut 2 bases from V and 2 bases from J; bases unmatched to any gene: 5. The CDR3 spans 15 residues. CDR3 bases: TGTGCCAGCAGTTACAAGGGACAGGCCGCCTACGAGCAGTACTTC. It encodes CASSYKGQAAYEQYF.

This clonotype was observed many times. The DNA of the CDR3 is TGTGCCAGCAGCTTGGGTTTCCTCAATCAGCCCCAGCATTTT. Amino acid sequence: CASSLGFLNQPQHF. The V call is TRBV5-6, the J call TRBJ1-5; D remains ambiguous. The germline gives CDR1 SGHDT, CDR2 YYEEEE. V dropped 0 bases and J dropped 3 bases, with 7 bases sitting between them. The CDR3 covers 14 residues.

The rearrangement uses TRBV5-6 and TRBJ2-1, with 7 positions matching TRBD1. Germline trimming cut 4 bases from V and 5 bases from J; bases unmatched to any gene: 6. Per the germline V gene, CDR1 is SGHDT and CDR2 is YYEEEE. This CDR3 region has 14 residues. CDR3 nucleotide sequence: TGTGCCAGCAGCCGAGCTGACAGGGACAATGAGCAGTTCTTC. Protein: CASSRADRDNEQFF.

This clonotype was observed many times. CDR3 nucleotide sequence: TGTGCCACCAGTGATGCCGGGACAGAGAAAGAGACCCAGTACTTC. Its protein is CATSDAGTEKETQYF. The chain is built from TRBV24-1 and TRBJ2-5; 7 nucleotides agree with TRBD1. Per germline, CDR1 KGHDR and CDR2 SFDVKD. Trimming removed 3 bases from V and 3 bases from J; junction bases left unmatched: 6. This CDR3 comprises 15 residues.

This clonotype came up many times. The V and J genes are TRBV4-1 and TRBJ2-3, with 7 bases identical to TRBD2. Germline CDR1 is MGHRA and CDR2 is YSYEKL. J was trimmed by 8 bases and V by 1 base; bases with no gene match: 15. The CDR3 is 17 amino acids. The CDR3 bases are TGCGCCAGCAGCCAAGGTGGGGATAAGAGCCTAGCGGTTACGCAGTATTTT. Translating it yields CASSQGGDKSLAVTQYF.

This clonotype was detected ten times or more. The chain joins TRBV4-1 to TRBJ2-1; D call uncertain. CDR3 size: 12 residues. CDR1 and CDR2 (germline): MGHRA, YSYEKL. The V gene lost 3 bases and the J gene lost 9 bases, with 9 bases spanning the gap. CDR3 sequence (DNA): TGCGCCAGCAGCCACCCTCTGGGTGAGCAGTTCTTC. Translation gives CASSHPLGEQFF.

The chain combines TRBV20-1 with TRBJ2-2; TRBD2 aligns across 10 bases. This CDR3 spans 20 amino acids. Per germline, CDR1 DFQATT and CDR2 SNEGSKA (reference sequence). With 5 bases clipped from V and 0 bases from J, the junction kept 18 bases outside the gene matches. CDR3 residues: CSARRRIGAGLAANTGELFF. CDR3 nucleotides: TGCAGTGCTCGAAGAAGGATAGGGGCCGGACTAGCGGCGAACACCGGGGAGCTGTTTTTT.

This clonotype was found a few times. The chain carries TRBV7-9 and TRBJ2-7; D is perhaps TRBD1 (5 bases). Trimming stripped 5 bases from V and 4 bases from J, with 15 bases between. Germline-derived CDR1 and CDR2 are SEHNR and FQNEAQ (reference sequence). This CDR3 comprises 14 residues. CDR3 loop: CASSPDTRDYEQYF. Written as DNA, the CDR3 is TGTGCCAGCAGCCCCGACACCAGGGATTACGAGCAGTACTTC.

This clonotype has more than one count but fewer than ten. A much larger clone is a single base away; this may be a read error. The rearrangement uses TRBV7-2 and TRBJ2-1; possible D gene TRBD2, 6 bases. The germline V gene has CDR1 SGHTA and CDR2 FQGNSA. V dropped 2 bases and J dropped 3 bases, with 11 bases sitting between them. This CDR3 spans 15 amino acids. CDR3 in amino acids: CASSLTPSDYNEQFF. CDR3 in DNA: TGTGCCAGCAGCTTAACCCCTAGCGACTACAATGAGCAGTTCTTC.

Note on this clonotype: A much larger clone differs by one base, so this may be a read error. V and J are TRBV6-1 and TRBJ2-7, with 8 positions matching TRBD1. Unmatched junction bases numbered 8, after V lost 6 bases and J lost 7 bases. CDR1 is MNHNS and CDR2 is SASEGT in the germline V gene. CDR3 length: 13 residues. The CDR3 here is CASRESGGREQYF. As DNA, the CDR3 is TGTGCCAGCAGGGAATCAGGGGGCCGGGAGCAGTACTTC.

This clonotype appeared many times. V and J are TRBV28 and TRBJ1-2, with 12 nucleotides matching TRBD1. The CDR3 is 15 residues long. V was pared by 7 bases and J by 4 bases, with 7 bases of the junction left unmatched. Germline CDR1 reads MDHEN; CDR2 reads SYDVKM. The chain's CDR3 is CASTSRDRGLYGYTF. CDR3 coding DNA: TGTGCCAGCACTTCCCGGGACAGGGGGCTCTATGGCTACACCTTC.

This clonotype was observed at least ten times. V is TRBV24-1 and J is TRBJ2-1, with 9 nucleotides matching TRBD1. Germline lookup yields CDR1 KGHDR and CDR2 SFDVKD. This CDR3 spans 16 amino acids. J lost 5 bases, V lost 0 bases, and 4 bases had no gene match. The CDR3 coding sequence is TGTGCCACCAGTGATTTGTCGACAGGGGGGGACAATGAGCAGTTCTTC. Amino acid sequence: CATSDLSTGGDNEQFF.

The rearrangement uses TRBV11-3 and TRBJ2-4; 9 bases are a match to TRBD1. Matching the DNA end better, TRBJ2-7 makes the J call doubtful. The CDR3 covers 17 residues. Germline CDR1 and CDR2: SGHNT and YENEEA. CDR3 in amino acids: CASSLDLGQGPPYEQYF. In DNA, the CDR3 is TGTGCCAGCAGCTTAGATCTGGGACAGGGACCCCCCTACGAGCAGTACTTC.

A note on this clonotype: This may be a read error: a much more frequent sequence differs by one nucleotide. This rearrangement joins TRBV7-2 to TRBJ2-1; 12 nucleotides align to TRBD2. V was clipped by 8 bases and J by 7 bases; unmatched bases: 6. The CDR3 extends over 14 amino acids. Germline loops: CDR1 SGHTA, CDR2 FQGNSA. In DNA, the CDR3 is TGTGCCAGCCAACTAGCGGGAGGCGGTAATGAGCAGTTCTTC. The encoded protein is CASQLAGGGNEQFF.

This clonotype was seen a handful of times. The chain uses TRBV2 and TRBJ1-2; TRBD1 might be the D (5 bases). The V end lost 3 bases, the J end lost 3 bases, and 14 bases lay between the germline ends. Germline V gene lookup returns CDR1 SNHLY and CDR2 FYNNEI. The CDR3 is 15 residues long. This CDR3 is CASSEEKGPHYGYTF. The CDR3 DNA reads TGTGCCAGCAGTGAGGAAAAGGGACCGCACTATGGCTACACCTTC.

The chain recombines TRBV6-5 with TRBJ2-1, with 10 positions matching TRBD2. Germline loops: CDR1 MNHEY, CDR2 SVGAGI. V shed 4 bases and J 9 bases; nucleotides not matched to a gene: 6. The CDR3 consists of 14 residues. The CDR3 nucleotides read TGTGCCAGCAGTTCACTAGCGGGAAGGGGTGAGCAGTTCTTC. Protein: CASSSLAGRGEQFF.

The J gene is TRBJ1-5, the V gene TRBV4-2; D might be TRBD1 (5 bases). The CDR3 runs to 14 residues. CDR1 LGHNA and CDR2 YNFKEQ come from the germline V gene. V lost 8 bases and J 6 bases, leaving 17 bases between the germline ends. This chain's CDR3 is CASGRTGVGQPQHF. DNA for the CDR3: TGTGCCAGCGGCCGAACAGGAGTTGGTCAGCCCCAGCATTTT.

The V and J genes are TRBV20-1 and TRBJ2-1, with D maybe TRBD2 (6 bases). The germline CDR1 and CDR2 sequences are DFQATT and SNEGSKA (reference sequence). With 3 bases removed from V and 5 bases from J, the gap between germline ends came to 17 bases. The CDR3 totals 15 residues. In nucleotides, the CDR3 is TGCAGTGCTAGTCGGGGGTCTGAGTTGGACAATGAGCAGTTCTTC. Translation gives CSASRGSELDNEQFF.

In its sample, this clonotype was seen many times. DNA for the CDR3: TGTGCCAGCAGCATACTCCTAGCCGCTCTTAGGGGGCGCGTCTCTGGGGCCAACGTCCTGACTTTC. The encoded protein is CASSILLAALRGRVSGANVLTF. The chain links TRBV11-2 to TRBJ2-6; 7 bases are shared with TRBD1. There are 22 residues in the CDR3. From germline, CDR1 is SGHAT and CDR2 FQNNGV. V gave up 5 bases and J gave up 0 bases; unmatched junction bases: 22.

This clonotype was seen a handful of times. The chain uses TRBV7-9 and TRBJ2-2, with TRBD2 identical over 11 bases. This CDR3 is built from 16 residues. V shed 4 bases, J shed 4 bases, and the junction held 5 bases outside the gene matches. Germline-derived CDR1 and CDR2 are SEHNR and FQNEAQ (reference sequence). The CDR3 sequence is CASSSGTSGGTGELFF. The CDR3 DNA follows: TGTGCCAGCAGCTCGGGGACTAGCGGTGGCACCGGGGAGCTGTTTTTT.

The chain carries TRBV5-1 and TRBJ2-2; TRBD2 matches 7 bases. CDR3 size: 16 residues. The trim removed 0 bases at V and 8 bases at J, leaving 10 bases unmatched. The germline V gene has CDR1 SGHRS and CDR2 YFSETQ. CDR3 bases: TGCGCCAGCAGCTTGGTGACTAGCTCCGAGTCTGGGGAGCTGTTTTTT. Protein product: CASSLVTSSESGELFF.